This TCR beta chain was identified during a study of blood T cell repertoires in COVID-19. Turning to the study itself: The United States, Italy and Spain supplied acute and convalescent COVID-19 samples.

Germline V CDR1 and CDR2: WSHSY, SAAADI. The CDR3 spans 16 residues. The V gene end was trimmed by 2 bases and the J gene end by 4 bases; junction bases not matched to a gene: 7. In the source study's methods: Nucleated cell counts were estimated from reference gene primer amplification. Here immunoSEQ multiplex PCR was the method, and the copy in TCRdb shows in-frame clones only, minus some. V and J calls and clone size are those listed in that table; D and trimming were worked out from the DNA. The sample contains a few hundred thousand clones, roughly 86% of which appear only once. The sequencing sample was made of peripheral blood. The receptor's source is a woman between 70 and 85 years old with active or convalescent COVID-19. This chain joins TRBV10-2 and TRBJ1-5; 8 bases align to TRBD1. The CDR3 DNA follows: TGCGCCAGCAGTGAGGCCGGACAGGGCTATAATCAGCCCCAGCATTTT. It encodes CASSEAGQGYNQPQHF.